The 22 T cell receptor beta chains reported below all come from one sample, sequenced in a study of Graves' ophthalmopathy and Graves' hyperthyroidism. RNA served as the template for amplifying TCR beta CDR3 regions. A first-round RT-PCR used HTBI primers, followed by a second-round multiplex PCR. MiXCR was run by TCRdb on the multiplex PCR reads, yielding one entry per CDR3 protein. The data hold a few hundred thousand distinct CDR3 sequences, with 15% observed a single time. Material: peripheral blood. Source of these receptors: a woman aged 18-35 years with stable Graves' hyperthyroidism.

The V and J genes are TRBV7-9 and TRBJ1-2, with D uncertain. This CDR3 region has 12 residues. The germline V gene encodes CDR1 SEHNR and CDR2 FQNEAQ (reference sequence). Trimming took 7 bases from V and 3 from J, leaving 9 bases between them. CDR3 bases: TGTGCCAGCACCCCTGGGGACTATGGCTACACCTTC. This encodes CASTPGDYGYTF.

At least ten counts were recorded for this clonotype. The CDR3 region is CATRGNTGELFF. The CDR3 bases are TGTGCCACCAGAGGAAACACCGGGGAGCTGTTTTTT. The chain couples TRBV24-1 to TRBJ2-2; unclear D gene. Per the germline V gene, CDR1 is KGHDR and CDR2 is SFDVKD. Trimming removed 7 bases from V and 2 bases from J, with 4 bases in between. The CDR3 extends over 12 amino acids.

This clonotype was detected many times. This chain connects TRBV6-2 or TRBV6-3 to TRBJ2-7; D remains unclear. This CDR3 has 17 amino acids. V lost 0 bases to trimming and J lost 3 bases, with 18 bases between them. Germline V gives CDR1 MNHEY, CDR2 SVGEGT. In DNA, the CDR3 is TGTGCCAGCAGTTACTCGACGGGTAGGGTAGAAGGCTACGAGCAGTACTTC. Amino acids: CASSYSTGRVEGYEQYF.

This clonotype was seen repeatedly, ten times or more. For the CDR3, the DNA is TGTGCCACCAGCAAGAGGAGACTAGGATCGGCCTACGAGCAGTACTTC. Protein: CATSKRRLGSAYEQYF. The rearrangement joins TRBV15 to TRBJ2-7; D might be TRBD2 (6 bases). V was clipped by 4 bases and J by 2 bases, with 18 bases between them. This CDR3 spans 16 amino acids. Germline V gives CDR1 LNHNV, CDR2 YYDKDF (reference sequence).

This clonotype appeared a few times. The chain carries TRBV10-3 and TRBJ1-2; the match to TRBD1 covers 8 bases. CDR1 is ENHRY, CDR2 SYGVKD, per germline. This CDR3 is 14 amino acids long. J lost 2 bases, V lost 7 bases, and 6 bases had no gene match. The CDR3 sequence is CAITRQGSNYGYTF. DNA of the CDR3: TGTGCCATCACCAGACAGGGGTCAAACTATGGCTACACCTTC.

This clonotype was counted a few times. The rearrangement links TRBV9 to TRBJ1-5; D unclear. The CDR3 is 14 amino acids. Germline-derived CDR1 and CDR2 are SGDLS and YYNGEE. Trimming cost V 2 bases and J 6 bases, with 12 bases left between them. CDR3 loop: CASSVRGLRQPQHF. The CDR3 DNA is TGTGCCAGCAGCGTCCGAGGGCTACGTCAGCCCCAGCATTTT. The variable domain in full, completed from reference TRBV9 and TRBJ1-5, reads DSGVTQTPKHLITATGQRVTLRCSPRSGDLSVYWYQQSLDQGLQFLIQYYNGEERAKGNILERFSAQQFPDLHSELNLSSLELGDSALYFCASSVRGLRQPQHFGDGTRLSIL.

The chain links TRBV5-1 to TRBJ2-1; the match to TRBD1 covers 9 bases. V was clipped by 5 bases and J by 0 bases; unmatched bases: 6. The CDR3 has 16 amino acids. Germline V CDR1 and CDR2: SGHRS, YFSETQ. The CDR3 region has the DNA TGCGCCAGCAGACTCACAGGGGGCCTCTCCTACAATGAGCAGTTCTTC. Protein product: CASRLTGGLSYNEQFF. Full variable domain (missing parts from reference TRBV5-1 and TRBJ2-1): KAGVTQTPRYLIKTRGQQVTLSCSPISGHRSVSWYQQTPGQGLQFLFEYFSETQRNKGNFPGRFSGRQFSNSRSEMNVSTLELGDSALYLCASRLTGGLSYNEQFFGPGTRLTVL.

This clonotype was observed many times. The chain couples TRBV24-1 to TRBJ2-7, with D uncertain. Trimming stripped 9 bases from V and 4 bases from J, with 15 bases between. The V gene's germline CDR1 is KGHDR and CDR2 SFDVKD. The length of the CDR3 is 13 residues. The CDR3 DNA sequence: TGTGCCACCGGAGAAGTTGGGCGTTACGAGCAGTACTTC. This translates into CATGEVGRYEQYF.

This clonotype was counted many times. The chain carries TRBV4-1 and TRBJ1-2; D possibly corresponds to TRBD1 (5 bases). This CDR3 is 13 amino acids long. The germline V gene encodes CDR1 MGHRA and CDR2 YSYEKL. Trimming took off 2 bases at V and 8 bases at J, with 12 bases between the two ends. CDR3 residues: CASSQRWGEGYTF. In DNA, the CDR3 is TGCGCCAGCAGCCAACGTTGGGGGGAAGGCTACACCTTC.

The sample holds many counts of this clonotype. The rearrangement uses TRBV4-1 and TRBJ1-1; D possibly corresponds to TRBD1 (6 bases). The CDR3 runs to 13 residues. Trimming removed 10 bases from V and 10 bases from J, with 22 bases in between. Per germline, CDR1 MGHRA and CDR2 YSYEKL. CDR3 sequence (DNA): TGCGCCACCGCCTCCGGGACATCGGGAGGAGCTTTCTTT. Protein product: CATASGTSGGAFF.

This clonotype was picked up many times. The chain links TRBV20-1 to TRBJ2-4; D gene unclear. The CDR3 runs 14 residues. V lost 2 bases to trimming and J lost 2 bases, with 10 bases between them. Germline V CDR1 and CDR2: DFQATT, SNEGSKA (reference sequence). This CDR3 reads CSARYTSSKNIQYF. CDR3 sequence (DNA): TGCAGTGCTAGATACACCTCGTCCAAAAACATTCAGTACTTC.

This clonotype showed up many times. V usage is TRBV20-1 and J usage is TRBJ1-1; D uncertain. The ends were cut back, 4 bases at V and 7 bases at J, with 16 bases in the middle. The CDR3 spans 13 residues. Germline values: CDR1 DFQATT, CDR2 SNEGSKA (reference sequence). In nucleotides, the CDR3 is TGCAGTGCTAAGATCGACCGAGAGGATGAAGCTTTCTTT. Protein product: CSAKIDREDEAFF.

The table lists this clonotype with many counts. V usage is TRBV11-2 and J usage is TRBJ2-5; D is perhaps TRBD2 (5 bases). CDR1 SGHAT and CDR2 FQNNGV come from the germline V gene. The CDR3 is 16 residues long. The V end was cut by 5 bases, the J end by 4 bases, with 20 bases between. CDR3 sequence (DNA): TGTGCCAGCAGCCCGGTTGGACTGACCCATCGAGAGACCCAGTACTTC. This encodes CASSPVGLTHRETQYF.

The rearrangement uses TRBV5-5 and TRBJ1-3; D is possibly TRBD1 (5 bases). The CDR3 runs 15 residues. In germline, CDR1 is SGHKS, CDR2 YYEKEE (reference sequence). V lost 5 bases and J lost 4, with 16 bases in between. The CDR3 nucleotides are TGTGCCAGCAGGAACCCCGAGGGGCACGGAAACACCATATATTTT. It encodes CASRNPEGHGNTIYF.

The sample holds many counts of this clonotype. This rearrangement joins TRBV15 to TRBJ1-3, with D maybe TRBD1 (5 bases). Trimming took off 5 bases at V and 0 bases at J, with 8 bases between the two ends. This CDR3 has 14 residues. CDR1 LNHNV and CDR2 YYDKDF come from the germline V gene (reference sequence). The CDR3 is CATSGGSSGNTIYF. The CDR3 DNA reads as TGTGCCACCAGCGGGGGGAGCTCTGGAAACACCATATATTTT.

The chain combines TRBV28 with TRBJ2-5, with D perhaps assigned TRBD1 or TRBD2 (5 bases each). CDR1 MDHEN and CDR2 SYDVKM come from the germline V gene. The CDR3 has 15 amino acids. The V end lost 3 bases, the J end lost 2 bases, and 13 bases lay between the germline ends. CDR3 nucleotides: TGTGCCAGCAGTTTCCGGGACGTCACTCAAGAGACCCAGTACTTC. This encodes CASSFRDVTQETQYF.

This clonotype was observed a handful of times. The rearrangement joins TRBV12-5 to TRBJ1-5; weak D call: TRBD1 (6 bases). The germline V gene has CDR1 LGHNT and CDR2 FRNRAP. V lost 6 bases and J lost 9, with 24 bases in between. This CDR3 is built from 16 residues. CDR3 nucleotides: TGTGCTAGTGGCCACCCTGAAACAGGGTCCGGGAGGCCCCAGCATTTT. It specifies CASGHPETGSGRPQHF.

This clonotype was found many times. This chain links TRBV6-1 with TRBJ2-7, with 8 bases lining up with TRBD1. V was pared by 6 bases and J by 0 bases, with 4 bases of the junction left unmatched. This CDR3 is 14 amino acids long. Germline V gives CDR1 MNHNS, CDR2 SASEGT. CDR3 in DNA: TGTGCCAGCAGCCAAACAGGGGGCTCCTACGAGCAGTACTTC. Protein: CASSQTGGSYEQYF.

This clonotype was detected ten times or more. The V call is TRBV6-1, the J call TRBJ1-1; TRBD1 might be the D (5 bases). Trimming cost V 11 bases and J 6 bases, with 10 bases left between them. The CDR3 totals 10 residues. CDR1 is MNHNS and CDR2 is SASEGT in the germline V gene. CDR3 loop: CALAQAEAFF. CDR3 coding DNA: TGTGCCTTAGCACAGGCTGAAGCTTTCTTT.

The rearrangement joins TRBV27 to TRBJ1-2, with D possibly being TRBD1 (6 bases). Germline CDR1 MNHEY, CDR2 SMNVEV (reference sequence). The CDR3 extends over 16 amino acids. Trimming took off 0 bases at V and 4 bases at J, with 15 bases between the two ends. The CDR3 is CASSLSTAGDAYGYTF. CDR3 in DNA: TGTGCCAGCAGTTTATCGACGGCAGGGGACGCCTATGGCTACACCTTC.

About this clonotype: An end of the junction differs from the germline gene, which may be a read error. This chain links TRBV20-1 with TRBJ2-5; 9 nucleotides match TRBD2. The CDR3 covers 15 residues. Germline V lookup: CDR1 DFQATT, CDR2 SNEGSKA (reference sequence). The CDR3 loop reads CSTRDSSGVQQTQYF. As DNA, the CDR3 is TGCAGTACTAGAGATTCTAGCGGGGTGCAACAGACCCAGTACTTC.

This clonotype was picked up many times. The CDR3 coding sequence is TGTGCCAGCAGTTCGCGGGACACCTATAATTCACCCCTCCACTTT. Translated, it gives CASSSRDTYNSPLHF. This chain uses TRBV6-2 or TRBV6-3 with TRBJ1-6, with D tentatively TRBD1 (6 bases). CDR1 MNHEY and CDR2 SVGEGT come from the germline V gene. Between the trimmed V and J ends, which lost 4 bases and 2 bases, there was a span of 9 bases. The CDR3 runs 15 residues.